Listed below are T cell receptor beta chains from one sample, sequenced in a study of regulatory T cells in long-lasting Graves disease. Each CDR3 protein is one row after TCRdb ran MiXCR on the multiplex PCR reads. Of roughly 700,000 distinct CDR3 sequences detected, about 30% appear once; the ten largest clones hold under 55%. Sequenced here: peripheral blood mononuclear cells (PBMCs), sampled when the disease was refractory, from a patient treated with antithyroid drugs. The receptors derive from a female donor with Graves disease. Both conserved end residues are trimmed from each CDR3.

TRBV7-9	TRBJ2-2	ASSLGGTAGELF
TRBV28	TRBJ1-5	ASRAGNQPQH
TRBV25-1	TRBJ1-1	ASSEVGGSEAF
TRBV20-1	TRBJ2-1	SASGLAVSYNEQF
TRBV5-1	.	ASSLAPETYEQY
TRBV12-3/TRBV12-4	TRBJ2-1	ASFPGPSYNEQF
TRBV28	TRBJ1-4	ASRAGGVNEKLF
TRBV6-1	TRBJ2-5	ASNNGGSRMETQY
TRBV11-2	TRBJ2-5	ASSLGSSGSQETQY
TRBV29-1	TRBJ2-2	SVGQLSNTGELF
TRBV29-1	TRBJ1-1	SVPPGNTEAF
TRBV5-1	TRBJ1-1	ASSLAYREPAF
TRBV5-1	TRBJ2-4	ASSSNREVKNIQY
TRBV7-2	TRBJ2-2	ASSFLAGINTGELF
TRBV30	TRBJ1-5	AYSRDRGDQPQH
TRBV6-2/TRBV6-3	TRBJ1-2	ASSYLGGGYGYT
TRBV11-2	TRBJ2-2	ASSPTSALNTGELF
TRBV11-2	TRBJ2-7	ASSFGRAAYEQY
TRBV29-1	TRBJ1-2	SVEDSAYGYT
TRBV6-1	TRBJ1-2	ASSPGQGVSVGYGYT
TRBV20-1	TRBJ1-6	SASSDQFSPLH
TRBV4-1	TRBJ1-1	ASSRDYDNTEAF
TRBV20-1	TRBJ2-7	SARDLLAEYEQY
TRBV12-3/TRBV12-4	TRBJ1-2	ASSFRQTGYT
TRBV28	TRBJ2-7	ASSLPGTRYEQY
TRBV7-9	TRBJ2-2	ASSLAETASTGELF
TRBV12-3/TRBV12-4	TRBJ1-5	ASSFGEPQH
TRBV10-1	TRBJ2-7	ASSDPGGYEQY
TRBV27	TRBJ1-4	AAGWGNNEKLF
TRBV5-1	TRBJ2-2	ASSCSGTLNTGELF
TRBV6-2/TRBV6-3	TRBJ2-7	ASSCLRAGHEQY
TRBV3-1	TRBJ1-1	ASSLTNAEAF
TRBV5-6	TRBJ1-5	ASRPQGPIFSQH
TRBV20-1	TRBJ1-1	SAITGANTEAF
TRBV27	TRBJ1-1	ASSLSGVPEAF
TRBV3-1	TRBJ2-2	ASSPTGGTTGELF
TRBV29-1	TRBJ1-1	SVVVDTEAF
TRBV12-3/TRBV12-4	TRBJ1-3	ASSLVRATIY
TRBV9	TRBJ2-7	ASSTRVYEQY
TRBV11-2	TRBJ2-7	ASSAQNHGNYEQY
TRBV12-3/TRBV12-4	TRBJ1-1	ASSDGDRVVNTEAF
TRBV12-3/TRBV12-4	TRBJ1-1	ASSLGAVNTEAF
TRBV12-3/TRBV12-4	TRBJ2-6	ASSPGTGRANVLT
TRBV6-2/TRBV6-3	TRBJ1-5	ASTQRGQGVSGGQPQH
TRBV10-3	TRBJ1-1	AISEGDLNTEAF
TRBV27	TRBJ2-2	ASREGGTVGELF
TRBV12-3/TRBV12-4	TRBJ2-1	ASSLAGPQSSYNEQF
TRBV7-6	TRBJ2-7	ASSRTPADRISYEQY
TRBV11-2	TRBJ2-5	ASSETGGKETQY
TRBV14	TRBJ1-2	ASSPPRAGPT
TRBV11-2	TRBJ2-3	ASKIGVGAGLTDTQY
TRBV6-1	TRBJ2-5	ASSPEMGNQY
TRBV28	TRBJ1-2	ASSLGYQIYGYT